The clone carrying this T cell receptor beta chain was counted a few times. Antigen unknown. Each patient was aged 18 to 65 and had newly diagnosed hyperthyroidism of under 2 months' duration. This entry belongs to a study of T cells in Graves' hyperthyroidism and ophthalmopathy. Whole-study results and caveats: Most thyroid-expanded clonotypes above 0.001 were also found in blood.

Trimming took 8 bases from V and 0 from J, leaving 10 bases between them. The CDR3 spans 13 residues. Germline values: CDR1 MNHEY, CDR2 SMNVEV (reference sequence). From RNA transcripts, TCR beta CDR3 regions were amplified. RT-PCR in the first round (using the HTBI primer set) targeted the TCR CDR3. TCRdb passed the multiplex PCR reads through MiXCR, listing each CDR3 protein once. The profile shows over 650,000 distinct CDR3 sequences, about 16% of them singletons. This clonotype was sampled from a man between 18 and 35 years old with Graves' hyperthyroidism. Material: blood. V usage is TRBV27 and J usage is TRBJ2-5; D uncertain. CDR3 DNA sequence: TGTGCCAGCGGGGTGGGCTACCAAGAGACCCAGTACTTC. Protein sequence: CASGVGYQETQYF.